This T cell receptor beta chain was captured in a study of CD8+ T cells in alopecia areata. At the level of the study: Patients received oral tofacitinib, 5 to 10 mg twice daily, for moderate-to-severe alopecia areata. The study, taken as a whole, reports: One nonresponder makes the tie between baseline CD8+ expansion and response uncertain. Tissue-resident alphabeta T cells belonging to normal skin likewise get sequenced within scalp specimens.

As the sequencing template, cDNA was produced by extracting RNA and reverse transcribing it. Profiling relied on immunoSEQ multiplex PCR, and the TCRdb table lists in-frame clones only, not all of them. The sample has some 180,000 clones; approximately 49% are singletons. Sample treatment: oral pan-JAK inhibitor, 5-10 mg twice daily. This clone was seen a few times. Antigen unknown. This CDR3 is 13 amino acids long. Germline CDR1 SGHRS, CDR2 YFSETQ. The J segment lost 4 bases and the V segment lost 7 bases, leaving 7 bases of the junction unmatched. Specimen: CD8+ T cells sorted from blood, collected at roughly week 53, from a patient treated with tofacitinib. The receptor was isolated from a human donor with alopecia areata. The chain couples TRBV5-1 to TRBJ1-2, with TRBD1 matching 7 bases. The CDR3 loop is CASHSGDSYGYTF. DNA for the CDR3: TGCGCCAGCCACAGTGGGGACAGCTATGGCTACACCTTC. The entire variable domain, with the rest obtained from reference TRBV5-1 and TRBJ1-2, is as follows: KAGVTQTPRYLIKTRGQQVTLSCSPISGHRSVSWYQQTPGQGLQFLFEYFSETQRNKGNFPGRFSGRQFSNSRSEMNVSTLELGDSALYLCASHSGDSYGYTFGSGTRLTVV.